This T cell receptor (beta chain) stems from a study of cytomegalovirus exposure and HLA in healthy donors. General study points: It was found in a later analysis that first-cohort TCR clusters tended to co-occur in the 90 to 150 validation repertoires. Specificity for CMV antigens was confirmed in vitro for a few of the CMV-associated chains.

TCRdb keeps only in-frame clones here, not all; method: immunoSEQ multiplex PCR. The sample consists of tens of thousands of clones, 80% to 95% of them appearing once. About this clone: Its specificity is unknown.

V was clipped by 8 bases and J by 7 bases; unmatched bases: 14. The CDR3 runs 15 residues. Germline CDR1 MDHEN, CDR2 SYDVKM. The chain combines TRBV28 with TRBJ1-5; TRBD1 matches 7 bases. Sequenced sample: PBMCs. This clonotype was sampled from a woman in her 30s in good health and CMV-seronegative. This CDR3 is CASYPRLQGRQPQHF. For the CDR3, the DNA is TGTGCCAGCTACCCACGCCTACAGGGGAGACAGCCCCAGCATTTT.